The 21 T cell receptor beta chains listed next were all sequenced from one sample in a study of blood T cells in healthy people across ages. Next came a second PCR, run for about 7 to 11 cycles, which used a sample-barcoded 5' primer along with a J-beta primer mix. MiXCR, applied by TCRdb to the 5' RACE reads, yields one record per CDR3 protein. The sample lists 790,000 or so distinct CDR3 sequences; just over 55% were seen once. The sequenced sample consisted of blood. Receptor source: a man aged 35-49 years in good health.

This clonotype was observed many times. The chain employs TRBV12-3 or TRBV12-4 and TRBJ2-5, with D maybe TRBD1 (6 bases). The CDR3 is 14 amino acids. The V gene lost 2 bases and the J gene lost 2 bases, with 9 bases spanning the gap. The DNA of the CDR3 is TGTGCCAGCAGTTTAAGAACAGGGCAAGAGACCCAGTACTTC. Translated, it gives CASSLRTGQETQYF.

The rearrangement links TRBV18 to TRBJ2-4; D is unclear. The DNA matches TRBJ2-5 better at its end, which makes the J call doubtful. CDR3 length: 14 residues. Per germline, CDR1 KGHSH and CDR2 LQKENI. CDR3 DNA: TGTGCCAGCTCACCACCGATGCCACAAGAGACCCAGTACTTC. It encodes CASSPPMPQETQYF.

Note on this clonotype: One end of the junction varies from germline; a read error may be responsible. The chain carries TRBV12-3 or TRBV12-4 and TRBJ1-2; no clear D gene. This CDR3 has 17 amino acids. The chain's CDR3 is CASSFSLDGLGNHGYTF. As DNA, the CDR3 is TGTGCCAGCAGTTTTTCCTTGGACGGACTAGGTAACCATGGCTACACCTTC.

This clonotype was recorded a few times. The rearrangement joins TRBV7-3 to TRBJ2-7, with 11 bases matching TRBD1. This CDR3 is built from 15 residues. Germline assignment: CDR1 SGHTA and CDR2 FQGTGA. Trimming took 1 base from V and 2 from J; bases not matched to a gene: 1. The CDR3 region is CASSLRGQGAYEQYF. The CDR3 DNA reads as TGTGCCAGCAGCTTAAGGGGACAGGGGGCCTACGAGCAGTACTTC.

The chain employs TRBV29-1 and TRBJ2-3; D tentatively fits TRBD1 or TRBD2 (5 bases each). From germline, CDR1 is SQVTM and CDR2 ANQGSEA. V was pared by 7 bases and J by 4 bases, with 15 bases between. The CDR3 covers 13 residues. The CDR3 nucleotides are TGCAGCGCCCACCGAGGGGATGCAGATACGCAGTATTTT. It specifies CSAHRGDADTQYF.

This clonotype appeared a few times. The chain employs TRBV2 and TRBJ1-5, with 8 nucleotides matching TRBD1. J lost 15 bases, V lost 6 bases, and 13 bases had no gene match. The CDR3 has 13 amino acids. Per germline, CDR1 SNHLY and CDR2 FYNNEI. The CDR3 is CASSPKGGTGLHF. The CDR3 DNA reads TGTGCCAGCAGCCCAAAGGGGGGGACAGGATTGCATTTT. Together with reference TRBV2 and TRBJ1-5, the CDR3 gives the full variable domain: EPEVTQTPSHQVTQMGQEVILRCVPISNHLYFYWYRQILGQKVEFLVSFYNNEISEKSEIFDDQFSVERPDGSNFTLKIRSTKLEDSAMYFCASSPKGGTGLHFGDGTRLSIL.

The CDR3 reads CASSQEWEETQYF. CDR3 in DNA: TGTGCCAGCAGCCAAGAGTGGGAAGAGACCCAGTACTTC. The chain employs TRBV3-1 and TRBJ2-5; D is unclear. From germline, CDR1 is LGHDT and CDR2 YNNKEL (reference sequence). The CDR3 spans 13 residues. Trimming shortened V by 0 bases and J by 3 bases, and 5 bases separated the two germline ends.

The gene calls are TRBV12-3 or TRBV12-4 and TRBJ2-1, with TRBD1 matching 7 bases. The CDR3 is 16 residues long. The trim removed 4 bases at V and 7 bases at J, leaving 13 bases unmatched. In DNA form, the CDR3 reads TGTGCCAGCAGTTACCCTGACAGGGAGCCGGGTAATGAGCAGTTCTTC. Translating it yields CASSYPDREPGNEQFF.

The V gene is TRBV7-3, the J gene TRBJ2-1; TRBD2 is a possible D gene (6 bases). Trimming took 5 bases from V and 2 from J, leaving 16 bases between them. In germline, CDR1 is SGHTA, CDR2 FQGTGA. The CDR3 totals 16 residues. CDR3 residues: CASSQLAGLPYNEQFF. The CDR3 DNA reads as TGTGCCAGCAGCCAATTGGCGGGACTGCCCTACAATGAGCAGTTCTTC.

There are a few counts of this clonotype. CDR3 sequence reads: CASSYFPWRGTTNYGYTF. The CDR3 region has the DNA TGTGCCAGCAGTTACTTTCCCTGGAGGGGGACAACTAACTATGGCTACACCTTC. V usage is TRBV6-2 or TRBV6-3 and J usage is TRBJ1-2; tentatively, D is TRBD1 (6 bases). The CDR3 is 18 residues long. Trimming pared 1 base from V and 0 bases from J, leaving 18 bases between. Germline CDR1 MNHEY, CDR2 SVGEGT.

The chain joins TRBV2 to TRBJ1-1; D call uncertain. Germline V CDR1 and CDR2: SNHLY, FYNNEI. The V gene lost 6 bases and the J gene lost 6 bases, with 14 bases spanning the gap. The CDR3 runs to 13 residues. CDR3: CASRFGSVAEAFF. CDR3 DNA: TGTGCCAGCAGATTCGGTAGTGTTGCTGAAGCTTTCTTT. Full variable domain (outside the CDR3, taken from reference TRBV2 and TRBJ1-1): EPEVTQTPSHQVTQMGQEVILRCVPISNHLYFYWYRQILGQKVEFLVSFYNNEISEKSEIFDDQFSVERPDGSNFTLKIRSTKLEDSAMYFCASRFGSVAEAFFGQGTRLTVV.

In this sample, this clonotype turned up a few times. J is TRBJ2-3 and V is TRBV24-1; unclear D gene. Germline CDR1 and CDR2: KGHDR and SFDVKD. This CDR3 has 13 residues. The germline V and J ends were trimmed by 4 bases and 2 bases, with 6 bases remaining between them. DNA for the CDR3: TGTGCCACCAGTGAGGAATACACAGATACGCAGTATTTT. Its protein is CATSEEYTDTQYF.

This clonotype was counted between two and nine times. This CDR3 is CASSKPTGKDTEAFF. CDR3 bases: TGTGCCAGCAGCAAACCGACAGGGAAGGACACTGAAGCTTTCTTT. The gene calls are TRBV7-9 and TRBJ1-1; 7 bases align to TRBD1. The CDR3 runs to 15 residues. The germline gives CDR1 SEHNR, CDR2 FQNEAQ (reference sequence). Unmatched junction bases numbered 9, after V lost 5 bases and J lost 3 bases.

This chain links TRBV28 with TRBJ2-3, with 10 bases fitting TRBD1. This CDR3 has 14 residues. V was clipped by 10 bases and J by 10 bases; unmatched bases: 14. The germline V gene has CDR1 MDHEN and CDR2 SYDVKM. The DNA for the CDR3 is TGTGCCACCTCCTGGGACAGGGGTCAAATGGCGCAGTATTTT. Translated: CATSWDRGQMAQYF.

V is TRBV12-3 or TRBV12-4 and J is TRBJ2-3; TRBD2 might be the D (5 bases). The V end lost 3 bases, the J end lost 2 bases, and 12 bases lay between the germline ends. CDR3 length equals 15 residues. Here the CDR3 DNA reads TGTGCCAGCAGTTTTGAAGCGGTCGACACAGATACGCAGTATTTT. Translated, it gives CASSFEAVDTDTQYF.

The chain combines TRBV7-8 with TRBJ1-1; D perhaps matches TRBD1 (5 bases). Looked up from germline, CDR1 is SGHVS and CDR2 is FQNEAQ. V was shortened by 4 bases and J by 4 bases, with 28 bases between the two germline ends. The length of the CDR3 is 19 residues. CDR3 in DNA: TGTGCCAGCAGCTCACGGCGGGGGGGACTCGGACGGGGAGGCACTGAAGCTTTCTTT. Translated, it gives CASSSRRGGLGRGGTEAFF.

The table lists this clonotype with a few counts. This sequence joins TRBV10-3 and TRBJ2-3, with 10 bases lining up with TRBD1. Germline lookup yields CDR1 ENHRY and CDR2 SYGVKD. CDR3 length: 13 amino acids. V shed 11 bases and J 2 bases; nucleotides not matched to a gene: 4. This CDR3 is CAVGQGTTDTQYF. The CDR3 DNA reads TGTGCCGTGGGACAGGGGACCACAGATACGCAGTATTTT.

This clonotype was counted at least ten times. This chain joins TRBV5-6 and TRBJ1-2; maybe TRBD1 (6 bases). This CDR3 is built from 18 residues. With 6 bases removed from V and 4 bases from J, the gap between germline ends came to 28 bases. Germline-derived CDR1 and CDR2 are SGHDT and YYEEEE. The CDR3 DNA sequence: TGTGCCAGCACCCAATCCCCCTCCCAGGGGAGATTCACCTATGGCTACACCTTC. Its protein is CASTQSPSQGRFTYGYTF. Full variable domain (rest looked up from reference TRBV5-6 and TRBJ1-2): DAGVTQSPTHLIKTRGQQVTLRCSPKSGHDTVSWYQQALGQGPQFIFQYYEEEERQRGNFPDRFSGHQFPNYSSELNVNALLLGDSALYLCASTQSPSQGRFTYGYTFGSGTRLTVV.

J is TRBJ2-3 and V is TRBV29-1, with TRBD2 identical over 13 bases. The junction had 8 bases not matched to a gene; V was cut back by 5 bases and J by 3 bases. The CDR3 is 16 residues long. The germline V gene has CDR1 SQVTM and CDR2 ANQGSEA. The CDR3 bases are TGCAGCGTTCAGGGACGGACTAGCGGGAGAACAGATACGCAGTATTTT. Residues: CSVQGRTSGRTDTQYF.

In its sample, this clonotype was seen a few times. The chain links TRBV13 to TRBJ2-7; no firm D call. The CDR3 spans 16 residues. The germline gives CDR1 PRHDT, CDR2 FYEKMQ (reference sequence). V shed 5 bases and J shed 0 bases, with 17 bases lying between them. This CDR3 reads CASSPGLKRLSYEQYF. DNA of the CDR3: TGTGCCAGCAGCCCCGGCCTTAAGAGGCTCTCCTACGAGCAGTACTTC.

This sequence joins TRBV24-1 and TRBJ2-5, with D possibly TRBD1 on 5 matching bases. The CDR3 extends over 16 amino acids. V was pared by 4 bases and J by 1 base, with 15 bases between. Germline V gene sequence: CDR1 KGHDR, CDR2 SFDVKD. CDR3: CATSDLVTESQETQYF. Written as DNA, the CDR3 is TGTGCCACCAGTGACTTGGTGACAGAATCCCAAGAGACCCAGTACTTC.